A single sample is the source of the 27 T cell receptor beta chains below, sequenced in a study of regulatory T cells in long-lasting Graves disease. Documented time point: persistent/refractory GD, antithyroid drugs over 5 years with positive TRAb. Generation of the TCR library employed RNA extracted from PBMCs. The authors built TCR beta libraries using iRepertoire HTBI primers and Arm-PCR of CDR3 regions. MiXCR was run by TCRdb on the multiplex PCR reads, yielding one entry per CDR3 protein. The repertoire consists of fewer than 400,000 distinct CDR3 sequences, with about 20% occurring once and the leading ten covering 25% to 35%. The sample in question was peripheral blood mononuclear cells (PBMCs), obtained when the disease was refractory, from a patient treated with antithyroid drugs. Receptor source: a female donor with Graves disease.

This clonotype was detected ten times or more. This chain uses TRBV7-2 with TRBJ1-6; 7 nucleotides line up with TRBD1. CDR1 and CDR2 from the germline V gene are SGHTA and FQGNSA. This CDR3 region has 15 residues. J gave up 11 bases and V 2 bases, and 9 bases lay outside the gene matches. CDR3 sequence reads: CASSLTWTGQTPLHF. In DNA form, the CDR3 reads TGTGCCAGCAGCTTAACCTGGACAGGCCAAACACCCCTCCACTTT.

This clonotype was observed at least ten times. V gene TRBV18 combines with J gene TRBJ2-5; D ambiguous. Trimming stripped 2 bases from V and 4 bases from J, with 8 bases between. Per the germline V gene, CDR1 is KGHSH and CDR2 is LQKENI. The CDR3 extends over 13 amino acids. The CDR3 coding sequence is TGTGCCAGCTCACCAGCCCGCGGAGAGACCCAGTACTTC. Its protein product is CASSPARGETQYF.

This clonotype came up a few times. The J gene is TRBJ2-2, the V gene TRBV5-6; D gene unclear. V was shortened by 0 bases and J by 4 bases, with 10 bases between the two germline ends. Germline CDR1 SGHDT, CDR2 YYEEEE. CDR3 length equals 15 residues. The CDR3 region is CASSLDLGTTGELFF. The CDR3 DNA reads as TGTGCCAGCAGCTTGGATCTCGGAACCACCGGGGAGCTGTTTTTT.

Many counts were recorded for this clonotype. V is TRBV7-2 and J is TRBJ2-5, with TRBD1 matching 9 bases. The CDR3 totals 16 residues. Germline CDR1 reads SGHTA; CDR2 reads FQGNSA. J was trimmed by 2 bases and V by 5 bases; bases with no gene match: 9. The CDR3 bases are TGTGCCAGCAGCAACGGACAGGGGACCTCTCAAGAGACCCAGTACTTC. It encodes CASSNGQGTSQETQYF.

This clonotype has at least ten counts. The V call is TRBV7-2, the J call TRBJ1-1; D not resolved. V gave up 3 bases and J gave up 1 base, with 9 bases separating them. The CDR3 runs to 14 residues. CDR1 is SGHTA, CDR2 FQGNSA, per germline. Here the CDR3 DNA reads TGTGCCAGCAGCTTGGTTGTTTGGAACACTGAAGCTTTCTTT. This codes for CASSLVVWNTEAFF.

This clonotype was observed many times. CDR3 in DNA: TGTGCCAGTACCCTAAGGGGGGTCAATGAAAAACTGTTTTTT. Protein sequence: CASTLRGVNEKLFF. This sequence joins TRBV12-3 or TRBV12-4 and TRBJ1-4; D might be TRBD1 (6 bases). This CDR3 is 14 amino acids long. The ends were cut back, 9 bases at V and 5 bases at J, with 16 bases in the middle.

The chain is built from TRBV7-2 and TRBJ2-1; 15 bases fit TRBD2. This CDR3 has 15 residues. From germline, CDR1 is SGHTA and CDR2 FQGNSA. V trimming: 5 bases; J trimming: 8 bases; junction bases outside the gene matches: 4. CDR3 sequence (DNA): TGTGCCAGCAGCCAGGGACTAGCGGGGGGCGATGAGCAGTTCTTC. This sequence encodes CASSQGLAGGDEQFF. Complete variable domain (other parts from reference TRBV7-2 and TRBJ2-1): GAGVSQSPSNKVTEKGKDVELRCDPISGHTALYWYRQSLGQGLEFLIYFQGNSAPDKSGLPSDRFSAERTGGSVSTLTIQRTQQEDSAVYLCASSQGLAGGDEQFFGPGTRLTVL.

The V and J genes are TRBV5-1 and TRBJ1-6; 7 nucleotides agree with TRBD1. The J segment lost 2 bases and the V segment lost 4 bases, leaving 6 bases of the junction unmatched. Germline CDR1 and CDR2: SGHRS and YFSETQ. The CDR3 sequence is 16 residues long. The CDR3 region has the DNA TGCGCCAGCAGCGGTGAGACAGGGACCTATAATTCACCCCTCCACTTT. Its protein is CASSGETGTYNSPLHF.

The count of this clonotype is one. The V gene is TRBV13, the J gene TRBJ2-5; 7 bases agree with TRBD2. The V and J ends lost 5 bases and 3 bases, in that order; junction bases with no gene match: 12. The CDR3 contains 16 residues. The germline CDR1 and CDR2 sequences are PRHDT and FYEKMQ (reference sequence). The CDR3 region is CASSPAPRLAKETQYF. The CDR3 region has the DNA TGTGCCAGCAGCCCAGCCCCGAGACTAGCTAAAGAGACCCAGTACTTC. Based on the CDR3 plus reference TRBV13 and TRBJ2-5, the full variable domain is AAGVIQSPRHLIKEKRETATLKCYPIPRHDTVYWYQQGPGQDPQFLISFYEKMQSDKGSIPDRFSAQQFSDYHSELNMSSLELGDSALYFCASSPAPRLAKETQYFGPGTRLLVL.

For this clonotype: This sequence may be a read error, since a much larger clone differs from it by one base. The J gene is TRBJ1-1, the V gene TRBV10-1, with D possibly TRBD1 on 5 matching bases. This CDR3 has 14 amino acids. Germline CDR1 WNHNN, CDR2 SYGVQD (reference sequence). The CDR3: CASSNWAGTAEAFF. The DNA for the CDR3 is TGTGCCAGCAGTAATTGGGCGGGGACCGCTGAAGCTTTCTTT.

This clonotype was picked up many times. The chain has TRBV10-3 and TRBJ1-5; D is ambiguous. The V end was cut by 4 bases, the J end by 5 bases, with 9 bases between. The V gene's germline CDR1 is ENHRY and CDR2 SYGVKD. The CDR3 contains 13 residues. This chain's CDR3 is CAISGGEDQPQHF. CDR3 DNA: TGTGCCATCAGTGGTGGGGAGGATCAGCCCCAGCATTTT.

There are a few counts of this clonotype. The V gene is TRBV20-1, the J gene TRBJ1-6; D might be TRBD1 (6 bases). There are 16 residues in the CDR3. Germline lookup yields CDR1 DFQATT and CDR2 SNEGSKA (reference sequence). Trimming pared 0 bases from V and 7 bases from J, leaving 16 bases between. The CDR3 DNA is TGCAGTGCTAGAGATTTGGGGACAAGTCCCAATTCACCCCTCCACTTT. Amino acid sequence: CSARDLGTSPNSPLHF.

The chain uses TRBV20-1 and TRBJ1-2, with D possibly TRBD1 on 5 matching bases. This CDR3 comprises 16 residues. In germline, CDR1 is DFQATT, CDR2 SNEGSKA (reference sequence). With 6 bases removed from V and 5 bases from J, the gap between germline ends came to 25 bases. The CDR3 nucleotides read TGCAGTGCGGCCCTGGGACGGCGCCCTTTATCTTATGGCTACACCTTC. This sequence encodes CSAALGRRPLSYGYTF.

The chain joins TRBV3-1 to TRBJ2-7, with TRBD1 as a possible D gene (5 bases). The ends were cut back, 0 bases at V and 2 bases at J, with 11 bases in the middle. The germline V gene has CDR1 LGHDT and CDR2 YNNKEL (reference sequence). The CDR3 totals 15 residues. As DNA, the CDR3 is TGTGCCAGCAGCCAAGATCGTGAGACAGCCTACGAGCAGTACTTC. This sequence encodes CASSQDRETAYEQYF.

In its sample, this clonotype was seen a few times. DNA of the CDR3: TGTGCCAGTACGTGGAGTAGGTCCACTGAAGCTTTCTTT. Protein sequence: CASTWSRSTEAFF. The chain combines TRBV19 with TRBJ1-1; no reliable D call. The CDR3 covers 13 residues. With 7 bases removed from V and 4 bases from J, the gap between germline ends came to 13 bases. Germline V gene sequence: CDR1 LNHDA, CDR2 SQIVND (reference sequence).

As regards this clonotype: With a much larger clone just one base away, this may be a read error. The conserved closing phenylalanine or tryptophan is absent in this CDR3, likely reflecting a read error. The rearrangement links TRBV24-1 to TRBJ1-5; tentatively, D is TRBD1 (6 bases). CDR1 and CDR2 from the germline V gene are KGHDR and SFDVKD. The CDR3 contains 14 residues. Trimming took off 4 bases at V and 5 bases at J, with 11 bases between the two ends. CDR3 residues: CATSEQGGYQPQHS. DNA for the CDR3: TGTGCCACCAGTGAACAGGGAGGTTATCAGCCCCAGCATTCT.

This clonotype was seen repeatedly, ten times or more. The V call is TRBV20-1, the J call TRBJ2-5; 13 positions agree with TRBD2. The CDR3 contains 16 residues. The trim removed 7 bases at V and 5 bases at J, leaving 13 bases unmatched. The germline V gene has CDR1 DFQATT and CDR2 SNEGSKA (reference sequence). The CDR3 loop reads CSVYGLAGAEGETQYF. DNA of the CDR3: TGCAGTGTTTACGGACTAGCGGGGGCTGAGGGGGAGACCCAGTACTTC.

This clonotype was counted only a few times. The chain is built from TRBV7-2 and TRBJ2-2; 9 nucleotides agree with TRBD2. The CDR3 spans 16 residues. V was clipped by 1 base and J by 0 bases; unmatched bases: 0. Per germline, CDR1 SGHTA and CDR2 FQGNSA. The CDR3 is CASSLVAGANTGELFF. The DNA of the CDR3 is TGTGCCAGCAGCTTAGTAGCGGGGGCGAACACCGGGGAGCTGTTTTTT.

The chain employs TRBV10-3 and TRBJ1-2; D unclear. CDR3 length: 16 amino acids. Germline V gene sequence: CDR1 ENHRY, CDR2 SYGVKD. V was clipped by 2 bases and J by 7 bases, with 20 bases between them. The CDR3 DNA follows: TGTGCCATCAGTGAGACAAAGCAAGTTGATGGGAGTGGCTACACCTTC. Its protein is CAISETKQVDGSGYTF.

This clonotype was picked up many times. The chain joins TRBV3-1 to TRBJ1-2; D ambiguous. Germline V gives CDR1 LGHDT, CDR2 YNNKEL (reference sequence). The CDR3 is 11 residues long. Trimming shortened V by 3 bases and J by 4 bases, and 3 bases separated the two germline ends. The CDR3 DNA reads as TGTGCCAGCAGCCAGAGCTATGGCTACACCTTC. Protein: CASSQSYGYTF.

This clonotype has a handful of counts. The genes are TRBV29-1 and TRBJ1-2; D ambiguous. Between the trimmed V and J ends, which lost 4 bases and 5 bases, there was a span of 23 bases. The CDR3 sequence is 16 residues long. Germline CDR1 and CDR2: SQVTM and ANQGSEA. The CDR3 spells CSVALRAASLKYGYTF. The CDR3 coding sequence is TGCAGCGTTGCCCTACGGGCAGCCTCCTTAAAATATGGCTACACCTTC.

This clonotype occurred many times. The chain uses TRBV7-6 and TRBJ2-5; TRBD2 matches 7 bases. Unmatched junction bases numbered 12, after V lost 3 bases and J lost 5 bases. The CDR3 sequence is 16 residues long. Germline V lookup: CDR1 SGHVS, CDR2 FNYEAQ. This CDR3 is CASSFSGAGFMETQYF. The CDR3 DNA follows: TGTGCCAGCAGCTTTAGCGGAGCGGGGTTTATGGAGACCCAGTACTTC. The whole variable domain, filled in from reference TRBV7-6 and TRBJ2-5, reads GAGVSQSPRYKVTKRGQDVALRCDPISGHVSLYWYRQALGQGPEFLTYFNYEAQQDKSGLPNDRFSAERPEGSISTLTIQRTEQRDSAMYRCASSFSGAGFMETQYFGPGTRLLVL.

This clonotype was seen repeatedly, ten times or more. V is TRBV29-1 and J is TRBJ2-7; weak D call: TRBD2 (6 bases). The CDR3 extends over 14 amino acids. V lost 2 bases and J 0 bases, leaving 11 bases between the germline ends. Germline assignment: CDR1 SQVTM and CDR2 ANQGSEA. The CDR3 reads CSVEWAGSSYEQYF. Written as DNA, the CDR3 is TGCAGCGTTGAATGGGCCGGGAGCTCCTACGAGCAGTACTTC.

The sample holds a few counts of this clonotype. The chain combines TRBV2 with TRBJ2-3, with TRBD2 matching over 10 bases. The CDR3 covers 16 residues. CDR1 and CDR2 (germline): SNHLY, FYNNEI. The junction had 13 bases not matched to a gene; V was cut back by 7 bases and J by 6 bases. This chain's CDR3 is CASKSPWLAGADTQYF. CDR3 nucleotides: TGTGCCAGCAAGTCGCCGTGGCTAGCGGGAGCGGATACGCAGTATTTT.

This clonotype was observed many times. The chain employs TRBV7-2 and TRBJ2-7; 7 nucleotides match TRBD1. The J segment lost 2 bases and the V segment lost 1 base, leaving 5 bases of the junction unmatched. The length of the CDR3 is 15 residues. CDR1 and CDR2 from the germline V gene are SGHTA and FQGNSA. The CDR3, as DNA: TGTGCCAGCAGCTTAGTAACAGGGGATACCTACGAGCAGTACTTC. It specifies CASSLVTGDTYEQYF.

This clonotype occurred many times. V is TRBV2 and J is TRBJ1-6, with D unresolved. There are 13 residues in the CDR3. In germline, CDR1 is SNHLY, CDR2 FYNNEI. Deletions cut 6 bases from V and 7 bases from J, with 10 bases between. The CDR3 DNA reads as TGTGCCAGCAGACAGAACGAAAATTCACCCCTCCACTTT. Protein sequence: CASRQNENSPLHF.

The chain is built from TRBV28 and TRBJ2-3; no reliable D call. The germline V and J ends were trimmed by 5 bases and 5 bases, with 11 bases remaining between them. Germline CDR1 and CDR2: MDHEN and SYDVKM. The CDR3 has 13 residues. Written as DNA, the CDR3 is TGTGCCAGCAGTGTCCGCCTGGTAGATACGCAGTATTTT. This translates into CASSVRLVDTQYF. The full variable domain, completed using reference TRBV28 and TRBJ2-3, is DVKVTQSSRYLVKRTGEKVFLECVQDMDHENMFWYRQDPGLGLRLIYFSYDVKMKEKGDIPEGYSVSREKKERFSLILESASTNQTSMYLCASSVRLVDTQYFGPGTRLTVL.